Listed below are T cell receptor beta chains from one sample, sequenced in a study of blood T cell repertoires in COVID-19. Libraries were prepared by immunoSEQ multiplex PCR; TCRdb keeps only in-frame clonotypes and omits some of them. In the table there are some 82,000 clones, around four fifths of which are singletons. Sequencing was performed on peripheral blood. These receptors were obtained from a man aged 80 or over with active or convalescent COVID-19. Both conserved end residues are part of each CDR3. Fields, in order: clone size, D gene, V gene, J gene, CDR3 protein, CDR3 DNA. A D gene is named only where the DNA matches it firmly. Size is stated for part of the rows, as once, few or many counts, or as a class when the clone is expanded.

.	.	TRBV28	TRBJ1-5	CASSLGRYELMPGRNQPQHF	TGTGCCAGCAGTTTAGGGAGATACGAACTGATGCCAGGCCGTAATCAGCCCCAGCATTTT
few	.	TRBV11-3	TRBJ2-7	CASSLRGPLDEQYF	TGTGCCAGCAGCCTCAGGGGACCCTTGGACGAGCAGTACTTC
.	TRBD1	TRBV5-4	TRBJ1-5	CASRDPGQGRRQPQHF	TGTGCCAGCAGGGATCCGGGACAGGGGAGACGGCAGCCCCAGCATTTT
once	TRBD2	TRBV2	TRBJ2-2	CASIPLAGGQSGELFF	TGTGCCAGCATTCCACTAGCGGGGGGCCAGTCCGGGGAGCTGTTTTTT
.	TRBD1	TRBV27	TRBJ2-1	CASSPNRQGGEQFF	TGTGCCAGCAGCCCCAACCGACAGGGTGGTGAGCAGTTCTTC
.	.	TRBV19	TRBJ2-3	CASSPLNGAQYF	TGTGCCAGTAGTCCATTAAACGGGGCGCAGTATTTT
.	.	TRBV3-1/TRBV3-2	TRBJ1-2	CASSPRKSEGYTF	TGTGCCAGCAGCCCCCGTAAGTCGGAGGGCTACACCTTC
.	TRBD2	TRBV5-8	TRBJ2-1	CASSSRLAGGINEQFF	TGTGCCAGCAGCTCCCGACTAGCGGGAGGGATCAATGAGCAGTTCTTC
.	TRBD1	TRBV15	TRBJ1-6	CATSRAGVGGAGNSPLHF	TGTGCCACCAGCAGAGCCGGGGTAGGGGGCGCGGGTAATTCACCCCTCCACTTT
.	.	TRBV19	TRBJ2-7	CASSIPGASSYEQYF	TGTGCCAGTAGTATACCAGGGGCCAGCTCCTACGAGCAGTACTTC
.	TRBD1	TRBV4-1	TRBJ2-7	CASSPHTKGQGVHNEQYF	TGCGCCAGCAGCCCTCATACGAAGGGACAGGGAGTTCACAACGAGCAGTACTTC
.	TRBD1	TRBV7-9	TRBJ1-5	CASSLGQGAHQPQHF	TGTGCCAGCAGCTTAGGGCAGGGGGCGCATCAGCCCCAGCATTTT
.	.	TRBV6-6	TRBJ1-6	CASSYGHVYNSPLHF	TGTGCCAGCAGTTACGGACATGTCTATAATTCACCCCTCCACTTT
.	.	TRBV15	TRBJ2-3	CATRDTRSGTDTQYF	TGTGCCACCAGGGATACCCGTTCGGGGACAGATACGCAGTATTTT
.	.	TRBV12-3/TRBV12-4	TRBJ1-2	CASRSLQYGYTF	TGTGCCAGCAGGTCTCTCCAGTATGGCTACACCTTC
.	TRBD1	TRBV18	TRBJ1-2	CASSVTEGAYGYTF	TGTGCCAGCTCAGTAACCGAGGGGGCGTATGGCTACACCTTC
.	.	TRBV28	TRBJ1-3	CASSSPVFSGNTIYF	TGTGCCAGCAGTTCCCCCGTATTCTCTGGAAACACCATATATTTT
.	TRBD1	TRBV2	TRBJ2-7	CASRQGNWREQYF	TGTGCCAGCAGACAGGGGAACTGGCGCGAGCAGTACTTC
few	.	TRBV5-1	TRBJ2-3	CASSPGQSTDTQYF	TGCGCCAGCAGCCCTGGACAGTCCACAGATACGCAGTATTTT
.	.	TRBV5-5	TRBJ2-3	CASAGSGTDTQYF	TGTGCCAGCGCAGGGTCAGGAACAGATACGCAGTATTTT
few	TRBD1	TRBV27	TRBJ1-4	CASSLSRGREKLFF	TGTGCCAGCAGTTTAAGCAGGGGGAGGGAAAAACTGTTTTTT
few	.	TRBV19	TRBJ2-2	CASITRVPGELFF	TGTGCCAGTATAACACGGGTTCCCGGGGAGCTGTTTTTT
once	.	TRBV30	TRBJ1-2	CAWRPRGGRFYGYTF	TGTGCCTGGAGGCCCCGGGGGGGGAGATTCTATGGCTACACCTTC
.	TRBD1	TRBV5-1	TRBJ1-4	CASSAGQGPGEKLFF	TGCGCCAGCAGCGCGGGACAGGGGCCGGGCGAAAAACTGTTTTTT
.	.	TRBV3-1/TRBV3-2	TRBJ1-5	CASSQVYGRNQPQHF	TGTGCCAGCAGCCAAGTTTATGGGAGGAATCAGCCCCAGCATTTT
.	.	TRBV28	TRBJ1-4	CASSLSPPNEKLFF	TGTGCCAGCAGTTTATCCCCTCCGAATGAAAAACTGTTTTTT
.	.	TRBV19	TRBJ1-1	CASTSGGLNTEAFF	TGTGCCAGTACCTCGGGGGGGTTGAACACTGAAGCTTTCTTT
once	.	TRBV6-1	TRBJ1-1	CASSEDRNTEAFF	TGTGCCAGCAGTGAAGACAGGAACACTGAAGCTTTCTTT
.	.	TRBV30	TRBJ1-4	CAWSVTGQSEKLFF	TGTGCCTGGAGTGTAACAGGGCAGAGTGAAAAACTGTTTTTT
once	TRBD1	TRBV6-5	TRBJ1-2	CASSYSGQLYGYTF	TGTGCCAGCAGTTACTCGGGACAGCTCTATGGCTACACCTTC
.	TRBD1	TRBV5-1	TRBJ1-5	CASSLGTGVGQPQHF	TGCGCCAGCAGCCTGGGGACAGGGGTAGGTCAGCCCCAGCATTTT
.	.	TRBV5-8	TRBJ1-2	CASSLPDSPLHYGYTF	TGTGCCAGCAGCTTACCGGACAGTCCTCTTCACTATGGCTACACCTTC
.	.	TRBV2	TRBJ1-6	CASSERLTNSPLHF	TGTGCCAGCAGTGAAAGACTCACAAATTCACCCCTCCACTTT
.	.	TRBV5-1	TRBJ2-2	CASSLDRDTGELFF	TGCGCCAGCAGCTTGGACAGAGACACCGGGGAGCTGTTTTTT
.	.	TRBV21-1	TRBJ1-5	CASSRQGSNQPQHF	TGTGCCAGCAGCAGACAGGGGAGCAATCAGCCCCAGCATTTT
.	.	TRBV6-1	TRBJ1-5	CASSDWRDQPQHF	TGTGCCAGCAGTGATTGGAGGGATCAGCCCCAGCATTTT
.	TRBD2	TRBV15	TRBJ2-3	CATSRASGRAGDTQYF	TGTGCCACCAGCAGAGCGAGCGGGAGGGCAGGAGATACGCAGTATTTT
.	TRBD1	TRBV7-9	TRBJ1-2	CASSLGGQGLIRYTF	TGTGCCAGCAGCTTAGGTGGACAGGGATTGATCCGCTACACCTTC
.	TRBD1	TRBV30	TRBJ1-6	CAWSHDRVGSPLHF	TGTGCCTGGAGTCACGACAGGGTCGGGTCACCCCTCCACTTT
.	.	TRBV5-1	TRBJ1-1	CASSRGTGLNTEAFF	TGCGCCAGCAGCCGGGGGACGGGATTGAACACTGAAGCTTTCTTT
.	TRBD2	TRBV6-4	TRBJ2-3	CASSVSSGTYTDTQYF	TGTGCCAGCAGTGTTTCTAGCGGGACTTACACAGATACGCAGTATTTT
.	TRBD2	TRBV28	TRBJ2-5	CASIPRRRLAGVRETQYF	TGTGCCAGCATCCCACGTCGGAGACTAGCGGGAGTAAGAGAGACCCAGTACTTC
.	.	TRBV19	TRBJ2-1	CASSIREQIAYNEQFF	TGTGCCAGTAGTATCAGGGAACAGATAGCCTACAATGAGCAGTTCTTC
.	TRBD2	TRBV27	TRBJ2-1	CASSTWTGEAGDEQFF	TGTGCCAGCAGTACTTGGACGGGGGAGGCGGGGGATGAGCAGTTCTTC
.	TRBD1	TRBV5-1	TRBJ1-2	CASSGGTANYGYTF	TGCGCCAGCAGCGGCGGGACAGCAAACTATGGCTACACCTTC
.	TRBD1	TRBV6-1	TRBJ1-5	CASSDTGAGGPQHF	TGTGCCAGCAGTGATACAGGGGCCGGGGGTCCCCAGCATTTT
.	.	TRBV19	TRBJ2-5	CASSMIGHLQETQYF	TGTGCCAGTAGTATGATAGGACATCTCCAAGAGACCCAGTACTTC
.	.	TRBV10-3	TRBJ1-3	CAIISSGNTIYF	TGTGCCATCATCAGCTCTGGAAACACCATATATTTT
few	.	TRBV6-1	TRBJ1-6	CASSEYYSPLHF	TGTGCCAGCAGTGAATATTATTCACCCCTCCACTTT
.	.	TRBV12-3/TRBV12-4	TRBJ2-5	CASSFEVIETQYF	TGTGCCAGCAGTTTCGAGGTGATCGAGACCCAGTACTTC
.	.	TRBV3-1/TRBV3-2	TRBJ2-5	CASSQDGAPRWYF	TGTGCCAGCAGCCAAGATGGAGCGCCTAGGTGGTACTTC
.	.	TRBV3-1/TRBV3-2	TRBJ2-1	CASSHAGRDNEQFF	TGTGCCAGCAGCCATGCGGGACGAGACAATGAGCAGTTCTTC
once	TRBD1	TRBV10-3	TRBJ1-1	CAISESGTDAFF	TGTGCCATCAGTGAGTCGGGGACAGACGCTTTCTTT
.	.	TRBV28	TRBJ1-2	CASSFQGYGYTF	TGTGCCAGCAGTTTCCAGGGCTATGGCTACACCTTC
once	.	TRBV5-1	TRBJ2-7	CASSLETAYEQYF	TGCGCCAGCAGCTTGGAGACAGCCTACGAGCAGTACTTC
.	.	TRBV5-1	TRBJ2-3	CASSLESRQGTDTQYF	TGCGCCAGCAGCTTGGAGAGTCGGCAGGGCACAGATACGCAGTATTTT